This T cell receptor (beta chain) was retrieved from a study of identical twins. MiXCR, applied by TCRdb to the 5' RACE reads, yields one record per CDR3 protein. The sample holds roughly 250,000 distinct CDR3 sequences, about 7.3% seen once. The data also belong to a second study, concerning yellow fever vaccine responses in identical twins.

This TCR derives from a woman aged 18-29 years in good health. The material sequenced was memory (CD45RO+) T cells sorted from blood.

The CDR3 DNA reads as TGCGCCAGCACCCTCCCGGGCCGCCTAAACAATGAGCAGTTCTTC. This encodes CASTLPGRLNNEQFF. V usage is TRBV5-1 and J usage is TRBJ2-1, with unresolved D. Germline V gene data show CDR1 as SGHRS and CDR2 as YFSETQ. This CDR3 is 15 amino acids long. Trimming shortened V by 6 bases and J by 5 bases, and 18 bases separated the two germline ends.